This T cell receptor (beta chain) was obtained from a study of T-cell reconstitution after alpha-beta-depleted transplantation in children. The CDR3 consists of 15 residues. Between the trimmed V and J ends, which lost 3 bases and 10 bases, there was a span of 16 bases. Germline loops: CDR1 KGHSH, CDR2 LQKENI. This sample's TCRbeta library carried unique molecular identifier barcodes. TCRdb reanalysed the PCR reads using MiXCR and keeps one entry per CDR3 protein. Among 600,000 to 700,000 distinct CDR3 sequences listed, approximately 16% were seen once. V gene TRBV18 combines with J gene TRBJ1-6, with TRBD1 as a possible D gene (5 bases). The receptor was isolated from a human donor who donated a stem cell graft to a child with acute myeloid leukemia. The sample was PBMCs from the stem cell graft donor, taken from the stem cell graft. In DNA, the CDR3 is TGTGCCAGCTCACCTAGCCCAGGGCAGGAGTCACCCCTCCACTTT. Translating gives CASSPSPGQESPLHF.